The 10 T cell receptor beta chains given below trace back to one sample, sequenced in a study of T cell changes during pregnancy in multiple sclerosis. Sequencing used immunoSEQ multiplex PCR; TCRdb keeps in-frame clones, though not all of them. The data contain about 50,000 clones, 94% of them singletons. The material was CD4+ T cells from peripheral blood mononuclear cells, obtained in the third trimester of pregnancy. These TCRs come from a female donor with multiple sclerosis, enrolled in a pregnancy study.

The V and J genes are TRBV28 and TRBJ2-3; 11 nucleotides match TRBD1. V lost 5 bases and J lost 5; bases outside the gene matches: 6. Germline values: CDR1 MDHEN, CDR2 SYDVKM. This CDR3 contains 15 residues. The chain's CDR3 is CASSMDRGRLDTQYF. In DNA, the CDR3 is TGTGCCAGCAGTATGGACAGGGGGCGCTTAGATACGCAGTATTTT.

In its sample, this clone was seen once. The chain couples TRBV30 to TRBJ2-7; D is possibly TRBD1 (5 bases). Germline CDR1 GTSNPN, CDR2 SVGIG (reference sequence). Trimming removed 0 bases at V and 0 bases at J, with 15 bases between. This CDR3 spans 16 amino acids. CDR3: CAWSVALTVISYEQYF. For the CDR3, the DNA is TGTGCCTGGAGTGTAGCCCTGACAGTCATCTCCTACGAGCAGTACTTC.

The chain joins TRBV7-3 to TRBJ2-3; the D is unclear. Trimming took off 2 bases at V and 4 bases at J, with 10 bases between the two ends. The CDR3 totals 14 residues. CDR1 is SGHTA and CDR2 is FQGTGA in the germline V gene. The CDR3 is CASSLGRPPDTQYF. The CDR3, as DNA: TGTGCCAGCAGCTTAGGCAGGCCACCAGATACGCAGTATTTT.

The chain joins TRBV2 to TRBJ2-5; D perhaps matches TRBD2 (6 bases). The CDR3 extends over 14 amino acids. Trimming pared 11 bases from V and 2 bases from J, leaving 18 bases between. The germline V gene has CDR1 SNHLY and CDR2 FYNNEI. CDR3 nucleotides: TGTGCCGGCAAGCGGGTGCCAAAACAAGAGACCCAGTACTTC. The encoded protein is CAGKRVPKQETQYF.

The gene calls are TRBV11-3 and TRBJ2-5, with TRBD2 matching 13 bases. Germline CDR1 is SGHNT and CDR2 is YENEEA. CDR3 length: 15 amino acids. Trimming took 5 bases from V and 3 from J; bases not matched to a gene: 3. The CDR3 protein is CASSKGLAGEETQYF. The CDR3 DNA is TGTGCCAGCAGCAAAGGACTAGCGGGGGAAGAGACCCAGTACTTC.

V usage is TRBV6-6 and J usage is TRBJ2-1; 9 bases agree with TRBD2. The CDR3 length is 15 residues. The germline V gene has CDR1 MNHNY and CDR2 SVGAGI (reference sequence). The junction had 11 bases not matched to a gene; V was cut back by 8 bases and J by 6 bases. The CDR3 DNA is TGTGCCAGCTCCCTTAGCGGGAGTCCGGGCAATGAGCAGTTCTTC. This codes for CASSLSGSPGNEQFF.

The CDR3 region is CASSEELQSISPLHF. The CDR3 nucleotides are TGTGCCAGCAGTGAAGAATTACAGAGTATATCGCCCCTCCACTTT. The chain combines TRBV2 with TRBJ1-6, with D uncertain. Trimming shortened V by 1 base and J by 13 bases, and 17 bases separated the two germline ends. There are 15 residues in the CDR3. The germline V gene has CDR1 SNHLY and CDR2 FYNNEI.

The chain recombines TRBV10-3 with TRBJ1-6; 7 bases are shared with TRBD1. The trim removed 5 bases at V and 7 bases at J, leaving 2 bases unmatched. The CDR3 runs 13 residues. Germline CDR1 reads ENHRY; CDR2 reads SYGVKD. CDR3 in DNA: TGTGCCATCAGTTTACAGGGGAATTCACCCCTCCACTTT. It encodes CAISLQGNSPLHF.

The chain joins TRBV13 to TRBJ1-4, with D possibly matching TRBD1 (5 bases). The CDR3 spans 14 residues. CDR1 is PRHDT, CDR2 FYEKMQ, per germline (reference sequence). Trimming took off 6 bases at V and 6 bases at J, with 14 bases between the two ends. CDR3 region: CASSNRAGDEKLFF. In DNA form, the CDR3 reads TGTGCCAGCAGTAATCGGGCGGGGGATGAAAAACTGTTTTTT.

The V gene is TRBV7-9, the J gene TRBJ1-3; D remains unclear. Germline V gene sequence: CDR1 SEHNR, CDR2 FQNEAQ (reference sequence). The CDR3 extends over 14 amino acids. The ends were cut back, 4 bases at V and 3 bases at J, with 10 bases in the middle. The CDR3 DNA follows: TGTGCCAGCAGCTCCGGGGTCTATGGAAACACCATATATTTT. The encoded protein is CASSSGVYGNTIYF.